The rows below give T cell receptor beta chains drawn from one sample of a study of cytotoxic CD8 clonotypes in ibrutinib-treated CLL. Generated by immunoSEQ multiplex PCR, the TCRdb table keeps only in-frame clones and is missing some. The sample contains 200,000 or so clones, 70% to 75% of which appear only once. The sequencing used PBMCs, collected after 12 months of ibrutinib treatment. The receptors were gathered from a human donor with chronic lymphocytic leukemia. Both conserved end residues are part of each CDR3. D genes are given only for firm matches. Clone size, where shown, is once, few, many, or a class for clones that have expanded.

len	v_gene	abundance	j_gene	d_gene	CDR3nt	CDR3aa
15	TRBV5-1	-	TRBJ1-2	TRBD1	TGCGCCAGCAGTCTGGGACAGGGGGCTGGGGACGGCTACACCTTC	CASSLGQGAGDGYTF
15	TRBV7-9	-	TRBJ2-6	-	TGTGCCAGCAGTTCAGGGGGGTCTGGGGCCAACGTCCTGACTTTC	CASSSGGSGANVLTF
15	TRBV30	-	TRBJ2-2	-	TGTGCCTGGAGTGTTTGGCTGCGGGGTTCCGGGGAGCTGTTTTTT	CAWSVWLRGSGELFF
14	TRBV6-1	-	TRBJ1-5	-	TGTGCCAGCAGTGAAGCAGGGGAAGGTCAGCCCCAGCATTTT	CASSEAGEGQPQHF
16	TRBV18	-	TRBJ2-7	-	TGTGCCAGCTCACCGCTAGTTTCGGGGCCAGCCAGCGAGCAGTACTTC	CASSPLVSGPASEQYF
15	TRBV28	-	TRBJ2-7	TRBD2	TGTGCCAGCAGTTTCCCGGGGGACTACTCCTACGAGCAGTACTTC	CASSFPGDYSYEQYF
14	TRBV28	-	TRBJ1-1	-	TGTGCCAGCATCATCCAAGGGGTAGGGACTGAAGCTTTCTTT	CASIIQGVGTEAFF
14	TRBV28	-	TRBJ2-7	-	TGTGCCAGCAGTTTGCAGCGGGTGCAGCGCGAGCAGTACTTC	CASSLQRVQREQYF
21	TRBV18	-	TRBJ1-1	TRBD1	TGTGCCAGCTCACTTCAGGCCACAGGGGAGTTGGGTAGAGGCCCGAACACTGAAGCTTTCTTT	CASSLQATGELGRGPNTEAFF
15	TRBV9	-	TRBJ1-2	TRBD1	TGTGCCAGCAGCGTAGTCGCGACAGGGGGCGATGGCTACACCTTC	CASSVVATGGDGYTF
16	TRBV6-1	-	TRBJ1-3	-	TGTGCCAGCAGTGAAGTCGGCAGCTTCTCTGGAAACACCATATATTTT	CASSEVGSFSGNTIYF
14	TRBV15	once	TRBJ1-1	-	TGTGCCACCAGCAGACTGAGGGGGAACACTGAAGCTTTCTTT	CATSRLRGNTEAFF
10	TRBV30	-	TRBJ2-5	-	TGTGCCTGGAGTGGCCGGGTCCAATACTTC	CAWSGRVQYF
15	TRBV2	many	TRBJ1-4	TRBD1	TGTGCCAGCAGGCGAGGGGACAGTAATAATGAAAAACTGTTTTTT	CASRRGDSNNEKLFF
15	TRBV5-1	-	TRBJ1-2	-	TGCGCCAGCAGCCCCGGGGGCCAACGTTCCTATGGCTACACCTTC	CASSPGGQRSYGYTF
14	TRBV30	-	TRBJ2-1	TRBD2	TGTGCCTGGAGTGTCGGTAGCGGGATTGATGAGCAGTTCTTC	CAWSVGSGIDEQFF
13	TRBV19	few	TRBJ1-2	-	TGTGCCAGTAGTATTCAGGCAATCTATGGCTACACCTTC	CASSIQAIYGYTF
13	TRBV5-6	-	TRBJ2-5	-	TGTGCCAGCAGCGGGAACAGGGCGGAGACCCAGTACTTC	CASSGNRAETQYF
15	TRBV7-3	-	TRBJ1-2	-	TGTGCCAGCAGCACCAGCCGACAGACCAACTATGGCTACACCTTC	CASSTSRQTNYGYTF
14	TRBV7-8	-	TRBJ1-4	TRBD1	TGTGCCAGCAGCTTGACAGGGGGCTCTGAAAAACTGTTTTTT	CASSLTGGSEKLFF
18	TRBV7-8	-	TRBJ2-1	-	TGTGCCAGCAGCTCCAATAGGGTTCGACTCTCAGGGCCCAATGAGCAGTTCTTC	CASSSNRVRLSGPNEQFF
14	TRBV30	-	TRBJ1-2	-	TGTGCCTGGGTAGAAAGGGGGTTCGCCTATGGCTACACCTTC	CAWVERGFAYGYTF
13	TRBV9	once	TRBJ1-1	TRBD1	TGTGCCAGCAGACCACAGGGGGTGACTGAAGCTTTCTTT	CASRPQGVTEAFF
14	TRBV10-2	few	TRBJ2-7	TRBD2	TGCGCCAGCAGTGTGAGGACTAGCGCGTACGAGCAGTACTTC	CASSVRTSAYEQYF
16	TRBV7-2	-	TRBJ2-1	-	TGTGCCAGCAGCTTACAGGGCGGACTCCTAAGGAATGAGCAGTTCTTC	CASSLQGGLLRNEQFF
15	TRBV5-1	-	TRBJ2-5	-	TGCGCCAGCAGCTTGAGTCACGGAGGCCAAGAGACCCAGTACTTC	CASSLSHGGQETQYF
14	TRBV18	-	TRBJ1-1	-	TGTGCCAGCTCAAAGGGCAGGGGGAACACTGAAGCTTTCTTT	CASSKGRGNTEAFF
14	TRBV2	few	TRBJ2-5	TRBD1	TGTGCCAGCAGGGAGACAGGGGTACCAGAGACCCAGTACTTC	CASRETGVPETQYF
16	TRBV19	-	TRBJ2-5	TRBD2	TGTGCCAGTACCTCCTATGGGGGGGGAAGTCAAGAGACCCAGTACTTC	CASTSYGGGSQETQYF
15	TRBV5-1	-	TRBJ2-5	-	TGCGCCAGCAGCGCATCGGGACACCAAAGGGAGACCCAGTACTTC	CASSASGHQRETQYF
16	TRBV14	few	TRBJ1-6	-	TGTGCCAGCAGCCAAGGTTTAGCTGGGTATAATTCACCCCTCCACTTT	CASSQGLAGYNSPLHF
14	TRBV11-2	few	TRBJ1-1	TRBD1	TGTGCCAGCAGCCAGGGGGGGACGAACACTGAAGCTTTCTTT	CASSQGGTNTEAFF
17	TRBV5-1	-	TRBJ2-3	-	TGCGCCAGCAGCTTGGGAAGGAGGGGGCTTTACACAGATACGCAGTATTTT	CASSLGRRGLYTDTQYF
18	TRBV5-6	-	TRBJ1-4	TRBD1	TGTGCCAGCAGACTAGGGACAGGGGGCGCAACCCAGAATGAAAAACTGTTTTTT	CASRLGTGGATQNEKLFF
16	TRBV28	-	TRBJ1-5	-	TGTGCCAGCAGTTTCCCCCCGGACAGTAGCAATCAGCCCCAGCATTTT	CASSFPPDSSNQPQHF
15	TRBV2	-	TRBJ2-7	TRBD2	TGTGCCAGCAGTCGGGGACTAGCTCCCTCCTACGAGCAGTACTTC	CASSRGLAPSYEQYF